This TCR beta chain was identified during a study of blood T cell repertoires in COVID-19. The data were produced by immunoSEQ multiplex PCR, yet TCRdb's version contains in-frame clones alone and is incomplete. The table records roughly 90,000 clones, about 90% of them present only once. This TCR derives from a man aged 50 to 59 with COVID-19, enrolled during active disease. The sample taken for sequencing was peripheral blood.

Written as DNA, the CDR3 is TGCGCCAGCAGCCAAGTTAGCGGGGGGTCTTACAATGAGCAGTTCTTC. As protein: CASSQVSGGSYNEQFF. This chain uses TRBV4-3 with TRBJ2-1; 10 bases are shared with TRBD2. Looked up from germline, CDR1 is LGHNA and CDR2 is YSLEER. With V trimmed by 1 base and J by 4 bases, 4 bases remained unmatched. The CDR3 totals 16 residues.